Listed below are T cell receptor beta chains from one sample, sequenced in a study of early T cells in non-severe SARS-CoV-2 infection. TCRdb called the 5' RACE reads again in MiXCR, with one record for every CDR3 protein. The sample contains some 58,000 distinct CDR3 sequences, around 13% of which appear only once. The sample was whole blood. The receptors shown here come from an adult who was a healthcare worker with PCR-confirmed SARS-CoV-2 infection or an uninfected control (not recorded which). CDR3s include the opening cysteine and the closing phenylalanine or tryptophan. A D gene is named only where the DNA matches it firmly. The size field is filled for only some rows; it gives once, few, many or a size class.

J | V | size | D | CDR3 | DNA
TRBJ2-7 | TRBV5-1 | many | TRBD2 | CASTLSGGTYEQYF | TGCGCCAGCACCCTGTCGGGGGGGACCTACGAGCAGTACTTC
TRBJ2-7 | TRBV3-1 | . | . | CASSQVGTDYEQYF | TGTGCCAGCAGCCAAGTGGGGACGGACTACGAGCAGTACTTC
TRBJ2-7 | TRBV6-5 | few | TRBD1 | CVSSHRDSYEQYF | TGTGTCAGCAGCCACCGGGACAGCTACGAGCAGTACTTC
TRBJ2-1 | TRBV3-1 | . | TRBD2 | CASSPGRGVYNEQFF | TGTGCCAGCAGCCCGGGACGGGGGGTATACAATGAGCAGTTCTTC
TRBJ1-6 | TRBV6-6 | many | TRBD1 | CASSYSRGQSNSPLHF | TGTGCCAGCAGTTACTCTCGGGGACAGAGTAATTCACCCCTCCACTTT
TRBJ2-2 | TRBV6-6 | . | . | CASSYSGNTGELFF | TGTGCCAGCAGTTACTCGGGGAACACCGGGGAGCTGTTTTTT
TRBJ2-3 | TRBV10-3 | few | TRBD1 | CAIRSGQGTDTQYF | TGTGCCATCAGGAGCGGACAGGGCACAGATACGCAGTATTTT
TRBJ2-7 | TRBV27 | few | . | CASSLYGGSPYEQYF | TGTGCCAGCAGTTTATATGGGGGCTCCCCCTACGAGCAGTACTTC
TRBJ1-5 | TRBV19 | . | . | CASSKQVDNQPQHF | TGTGCCAGTAGTAAACAGGTAGACAATCAGCCCCAGCATTTT
TRBJ1-1 | TRBV3-1 | few | . | CASSQGPRLVGTEAFF | TGTGCCAGCAGCCAAGGCCCCAGACTGGTAGGCACTGAAGCTTTCTTT
TRBJ1-6 | TRBV9 | few | . | CASSASRQLNSPLHF | TGTGCCAGCAGCGCCTCCCGACAGCTTAATTCACCCCTCCACTTT
TRBJ1-5 | TRBV3-1 | few | . | CASSQDPPGASNQPQHF | TGTGCCAGCAGCCAAGATCCGCCGGGGGCGAGCAATCAGCCCCAGCATTTT
TRBJ1-6 | TRBV14 | . | . | CASSHGLGSSPLHF | TGTGCCAGCAGCCATGGTCTGGGGAGTTCACCCCTCCACTTT
TRBJ1-1 | TRBV18 | many | . | CASSPPENTEAFF | TGTGCCAGCTCACCGCCAGAGAACACTGAAGCTTTCTTT
TRBJ2-3 | TRBV7-6 | . | . | CVSSYTDTQYF | TGTGTCAGCAGCTACACAGATACGCAGTATTTT
TRBJ1-6 | TRBV5-6 | many | . | CASSFSSYNSPLHF | TGTGCCAGCAGCTTTAGCTCCTATAATTCACCCCTCCACTTT
TRBJ1-4 | TRBV3-1 | . | . | CASSQRQGREKLFF | TGTGCCAGCAGCCAACGGCAGGGGAGGGAAAAACTGTTTTTT
TRBJ2-3 | TRBV21-1 | few | . | CASSKANGGPLDTQYF | TGTGCCAGCAGCAAAGCAAACGGGGGGCCCCTAGATACGCAGTATTTT
TRBJ2-6 | TRBV12-3/TRBV12-4 | few | . | CASSFSGGSFGANVLTF | TGTGCCAGCAGTTTCTCAGGTGGTTCCTTCGGGGCCAACGTCCTGACTTTC
TRBJ2-5 | TRBV12-3/TRBV12-4 | many | TRBD2 | CASSLWASGGQETQYF | TGTGCCAGCAGTTTATGGGCTAGCGGGGGGCAAGAGACCCAGTACTTC
TRBJ2-7 | TRBV20-1 | many | . | CSANAQNQPYEQYF | TGCAGTGCTAACGCACAAAACCAGCCCTACGAGCAGTACTTC
TRBJ1-1 | TRBV6-6 | . | . | CASSQGGELNTEAFF | TGTGCCAGCAGCCAGGGTGGGGAATTGAACACTGAAGCTTTCTTT
TRBJ2-1 | TRBV2 | few | . | CASSGGDRAQYNEQFF | TGTGCCAGCAGCGGGGGAGACAGGGCACAGTACAATGAGCAGTTCTTC
TRBJ1-1 | TRBV6-5 | few | . | CASSYSTTGNTEAFF | TGTGCCAGCAGTTACTCGACTACGGGGAACACTGAAGCTTTCTTT
TRBJ1-2 | TRBV12-3/TRBV12-4 | . | . | CASSLAWAYGYTF | TGTGCCAGCAGTTTAGCCTGGGCGTATGGCTACACCTTC
TRBJ2-7 | TRBV6-2/TRBV6-3 | . | . | CASSTTPYEQYF | TGTGCCAGCAGCACCACCCCCTACGAGCAGTACTTC
TRBJ1-5 | TRBV28 | . | . | CASSLSGLFGAYQPQHF | TGTGCCAGCAGTTTATCCGGCCTTTTTGGGGCGTATCAGCCCCAGCATTTT
TRBJ1-3 | TRBV9 | . | TRBD1 | CASSVDRGGENTIYF | TGTGCCAGCAGCGTAGACAGGGGCGGTGAAAACACCATATATTTT
TRBJ2-2 | TRBV5-1 | . | . | CAGSSGTGELFF | TGCGCCGGCTCTTCGGGCACCGGGGAGCTGTTTTTT
TRBJ2-1 | TRBV7-9 | few | . | CASSLDWGLNEQFF | TGTGCCAGCAGCTTGGATTGGGGCCTAAATGAGCAGTTCTTC
TRBJ2-3 | TRBV10-3 | . | . | CAIRGDSTDTQYF | TGTGCCATCAGGGGGGACAGCACAGATACGCAGTATTTT
TRBJ1-5 | TRBV6-2/TRBV6-3 | many | TRBD1 | CASRRTTGGNQPQHF | TGTGCCAGCAGGCGGACCACAGGGGGAAATCAGCCCCAGCATTTT
TRBJ2-5 | TRBV10-3 | few | TRBD1 | CAISEGTGVETQYF | TGTGCCATCAGTGAGGGGACAGGGGTAGAGACCCAGTACTTC
TRBJ2-1 | TRBV11-2 | few | . | CASSLGHGTGQFF | TGTGCCAGCAGCTTAGGACACGGGACGGGTCAGTTCTTC
TRBJ1-1 | TRBV29-1 | . | TRBD1 | CSVPGGNTEAFF | TGCAGCGTTCCAGGGGGGAACACTGAAGCTTTCTTT
TRBJ2-7 | TRBV4-1 | many | . | CASSSGLQYEQYF | TGCGCCAGCAGTTCCGGGCTGCAATACGAGCAGTACTTC
TRBJ2-3 | TRBV9 | . | . | CASSVAGTASTDTQYF | TGTGCCAGCAGCGTAGCTGGGACTGCGAGCACAGATACGCAGTATTTT
TRBJ1-1 | TRBV15 | many | . | CATSRDRQASEAFF | TGTGCCACCAGCAGAGATCGGCAGGCCTCGGAAGCTTTCTTT
TRBJ1-1 | TRBV13 | many | TRBD1 | CASSSRDRSNTEAFF | TGTGCCAGCAGCTCTCGGGACAGATCGAACACTGAAGCTTTCTTT
TRBJ2-7 | TRBV10-3 | . | TRBD1 | CAISEDRGDEQYF | TGTGCCATCAGTGAGGACAGGGGGGACGAGCAGTACTTC